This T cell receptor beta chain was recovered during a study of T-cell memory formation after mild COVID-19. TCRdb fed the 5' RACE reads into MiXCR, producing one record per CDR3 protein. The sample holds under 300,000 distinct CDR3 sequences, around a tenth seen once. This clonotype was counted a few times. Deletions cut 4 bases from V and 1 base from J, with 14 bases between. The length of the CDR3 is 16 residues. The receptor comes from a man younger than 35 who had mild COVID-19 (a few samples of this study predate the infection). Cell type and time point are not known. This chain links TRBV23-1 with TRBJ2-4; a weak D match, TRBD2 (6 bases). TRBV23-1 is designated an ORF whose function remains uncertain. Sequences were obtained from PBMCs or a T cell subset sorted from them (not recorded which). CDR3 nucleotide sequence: TGCGCCAGCAGTCGAGCTTCCGGGACTGCCAAAAACATTCAGTACTTC. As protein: CASSRASGTAKNIQYF.